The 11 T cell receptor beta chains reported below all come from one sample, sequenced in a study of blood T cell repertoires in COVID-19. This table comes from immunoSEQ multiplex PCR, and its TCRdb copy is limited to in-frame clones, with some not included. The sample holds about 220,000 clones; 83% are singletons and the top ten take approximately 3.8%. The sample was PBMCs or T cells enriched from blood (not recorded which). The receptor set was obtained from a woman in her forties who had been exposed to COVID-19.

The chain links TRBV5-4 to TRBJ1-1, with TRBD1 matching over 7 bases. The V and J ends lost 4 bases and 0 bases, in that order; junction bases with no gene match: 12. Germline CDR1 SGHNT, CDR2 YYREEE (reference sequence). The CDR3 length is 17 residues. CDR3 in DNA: TGTGCCAGCAGCCCCTCGGGGACAGCGTTCATGAACACTGAAGCTTTCTTT. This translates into CASSPSGTAFMNTEAFF.

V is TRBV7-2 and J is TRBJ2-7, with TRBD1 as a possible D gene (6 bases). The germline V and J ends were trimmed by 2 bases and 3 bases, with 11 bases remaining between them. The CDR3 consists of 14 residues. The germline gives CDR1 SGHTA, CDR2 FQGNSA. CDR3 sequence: CASSLQQGYYEQYF. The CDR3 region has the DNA TGTGCCAGCAGCTTACAACAGGGATACTACGAGCAGTACTTC.

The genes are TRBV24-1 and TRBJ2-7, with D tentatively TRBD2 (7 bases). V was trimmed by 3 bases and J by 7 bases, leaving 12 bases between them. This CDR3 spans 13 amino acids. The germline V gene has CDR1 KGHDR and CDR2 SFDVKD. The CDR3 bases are TGTGCCACCAGTGATAGGGGGGAGGGAGAGCAGTACTTC. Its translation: CATSDRGEGEQYF.

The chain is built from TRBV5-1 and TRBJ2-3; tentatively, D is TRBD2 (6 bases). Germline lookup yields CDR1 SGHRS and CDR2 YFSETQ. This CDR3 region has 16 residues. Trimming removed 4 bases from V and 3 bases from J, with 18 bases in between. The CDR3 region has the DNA TGCGCCAGCAGCCCGGGCTGGGGACTGGCAACAGATACGCAGTATTTT. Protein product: CASSPGWGLATDTQYF.

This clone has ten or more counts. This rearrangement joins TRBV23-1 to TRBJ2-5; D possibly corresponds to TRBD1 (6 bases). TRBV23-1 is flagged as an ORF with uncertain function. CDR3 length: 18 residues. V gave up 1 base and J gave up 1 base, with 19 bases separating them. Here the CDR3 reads CASSQWVYRVRPQETQYF. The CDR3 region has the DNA TGCGCCAGCAGTCAATGGGTATACAGGGTAAGGCCCCAAGAGACCCAGTACTTC.

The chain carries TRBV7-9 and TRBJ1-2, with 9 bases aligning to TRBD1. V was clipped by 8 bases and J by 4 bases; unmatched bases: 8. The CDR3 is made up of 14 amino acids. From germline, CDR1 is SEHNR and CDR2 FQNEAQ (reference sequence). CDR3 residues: CASPHGTGPYGYTF. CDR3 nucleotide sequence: TGTGCCAGCCCCCACGGGACAGGGCCCTATGGCTACACCTTC.

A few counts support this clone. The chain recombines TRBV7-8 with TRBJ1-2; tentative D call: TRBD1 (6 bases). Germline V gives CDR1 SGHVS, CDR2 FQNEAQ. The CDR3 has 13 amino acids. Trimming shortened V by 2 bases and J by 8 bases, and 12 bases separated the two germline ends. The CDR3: CASSLWAGEGYTF. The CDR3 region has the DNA TGTGCCAGCAGCTTATGGGCAGGGGAAGGCTACACCTTC.

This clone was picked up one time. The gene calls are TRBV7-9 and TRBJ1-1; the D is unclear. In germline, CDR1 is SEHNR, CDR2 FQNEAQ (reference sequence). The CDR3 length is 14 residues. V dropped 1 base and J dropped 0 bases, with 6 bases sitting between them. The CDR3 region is CASSLGLLNTEAFF. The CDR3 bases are TGTGCCAGCAGCTTAGGACTTTTGAACACTGAAGCTTTCTTT.

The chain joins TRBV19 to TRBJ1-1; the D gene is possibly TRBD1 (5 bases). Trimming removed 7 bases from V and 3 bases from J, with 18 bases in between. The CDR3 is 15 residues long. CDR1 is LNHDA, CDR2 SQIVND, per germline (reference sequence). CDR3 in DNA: TGTGCCAGTATTCCTCGGTCGGGGGGGTACACTGAAGCTTTCTTT. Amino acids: CASIPRSGGYTEAFF.

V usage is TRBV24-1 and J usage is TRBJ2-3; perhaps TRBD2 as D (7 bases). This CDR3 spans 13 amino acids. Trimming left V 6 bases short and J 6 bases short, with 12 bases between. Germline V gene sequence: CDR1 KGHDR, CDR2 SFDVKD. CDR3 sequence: CATSRGALDTQYF. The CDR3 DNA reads TGTGCCACCAGTCGGGGGGCTCTGGATACGCAGTATTTT.

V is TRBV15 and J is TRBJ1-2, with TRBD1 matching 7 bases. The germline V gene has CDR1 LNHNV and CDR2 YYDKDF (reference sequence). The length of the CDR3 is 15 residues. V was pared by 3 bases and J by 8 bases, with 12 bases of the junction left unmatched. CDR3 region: CATSSPWQGDRGYTF. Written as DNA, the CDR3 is TGTGCCACCAGCAGCCCCTGGCAGGGGGATAGAGGCTACACCTTC.